The rows below give T cell receptor beta chains drawn from one sample of a study of chemoradiotherapy in HPV16-positive cancers. Profiling relied on immunoSEQ multiplex PCR, and the TCRdb table lists in-frame clones only, not all of them. The data contain about 3,400 clones, about 89% of them singletons. Sample: blood, taken from a patient who underwent chemoradiotherapy. These receptors were taken from a human donor with HPV-associated anogenital cancer. CDR3s include the opening cysteine and the closing phenylalanine or tryptophan. Each record gives: CDR3 length, J gene, V gene, D gene, clone size, CDR3 DNA, CDR3 protein. D genes are given only for firm matches. For some rows the clone size is stated as once, few or many, or as a class when expanded; others skip it.

cdr3_length: 16
j_call: TRBJ1-3
v_call: TRBV7-2
d_call: NA
clone_size: NA
cdr3_nt: TGTGCCAGCAGCCCGCGCTCTGGGGGCGGTGGAAACACCATATATTTT
cdr3_aa: CASSPRSGGGGNTIYF

cdr3_length: 14
j_call: TRBJ2-3
v_call: TRBV6-1
d_call: NA
clone_size: NA
cdr3_nt: TGTGCCAGCAGTGAGTTCGGGACACATAAATCGCAGTATTTT
cdr3_aa: CASSEFGTHKSQYF

cdr3_length: 16
j_call: TRBJ2-5
v_call: TRBV2
d_call: TRBD2
clone_size: NA
cdr3_nt: TGTGCCAGCAGTTCCCAGCGGGGGGGCCTTTATGAGACCCAGTACTTC
cdr3_aa: CASSSQRGGLYETQYF

cdr3_length: 13
j_call: TRBJ1-1
v_call: TRBV11-3
d_call: TRBD1
clone_size: NA
cdr3_nt: TGTGCCAGCGATCGGACAGGGAAGTCTGAAGCTTTCTTT
cdr3_aa: CASDRTGKSEAFF

cdr3_length: 15
j_call: TRBJ1-1
v_call: TRBV29-1
d_call: NA
clone_size: NA
cdr3_nt: TGCAGCGTTGGCAAGGGGATCGGAGAGAACACTGAAGCTTTCTTT
cdr3_aa: CSVGKGIGENTEAFF

cdr3_length: 12
j_call: TRBJ1-6
v_call: TRBV28
d_call: NA
clone_size: NA
cdr3_nt: TGTGCCAGCAGTGCAGGCAATTCACCCCTCCACTTT
cdr3_aa: CASSAGNSPLHF

cdr3_length: 15
j_call: TRBJ2-7
v_call: TRBV5-1
d_call: NA
clone_size: NA
cdr3_nt: TGCGCCAGCAGCTTAAAAAGTCAGGGAACCAACGAGCAGTACTTC
cdr3_aa: CASSLKSQGTNEQYF

cdr3_length: 14
j_call: TRBJ1-4
v_call: TRBV7-9
d_call: NA
clone_size: NA
cdr3_nt: TGTGCCAGCAGCCCATTTGCAACTAATGAAAAACTGTTTTTT
cdr3_aa: CASSPFATNEKLFF

cdr3_length: 15
j_call: TRBJ1-4
v_call: TRBV4-1
d_call: TRBD1
clone_size: NA
cdr3_nt: TGCGCCAGCAGCGCCCGACAGGGTACGGGGGAAAAACTGTTTTTT
cdr3_aa: CASSARQGTGEKLFF

cdr3_length: 18
j_call: TRBJ1-1
v_call: TRBV18
d_call: TRBD1
clone_size: NA
cdr3_nt: TGTGCCAGCTCACCACAGCTACCGGGACAGGGGAAGGACACTGAAGCTTTCTTT
cdr3_aa: CASSPQLPGQGKDTEAFF

cdr3_length: 16
j_call: TRBJ2-1
v_call: TRBV7-9
d_call: NA
clone_size: NA
cdr3_nt: TGTGCCAGCAGCTCAGCGGGACAGTCCCCCGGGAATGAGCAGTTCTTC
cdr3_aa: CASSSAGQSPGNEQFF

cdr3_length: 16
j_call: TRBJ2-3
v_call: TRBV1
d_call: NA
clone_size: NA
cdr3_nt: TGCACCAGCAGCCACACGGGGCAGCGACAGGCAGATACGCAGTATTTT
cdr3_aa: CTSSHTGQRQADTQYF

cdr3_length: 16
j_call: TRBJ2-1
v_call: TRBV7-2
d_call: TRBD2
clone_size: NA
cdr3_nt: TGTGCCAGCAGCTTATCCCAAGCGGGGGGGCAGAATGAGCAGTTCTTC
cdr3_aa: CASSLSQAGGQNEQFF

cdr3_length: 11
j_call: TRBJ2-5
v_call: TRBV6-5
d_call: NA
clone_size: NA
cdr3_nt: TGTGCCAGCAGGGAAGGGGAGACCCAGTACTTC
cdr3_aa: CASREGETQYF

cdr3_length: 13
j_call: TRBJ1-2
v_call: TRBV5-1
d_call: NA
clone_size: once
cdr3_nt: TGCGCCAGCAGCTTGGATGGGTCCTATGGCTACACCTTC
cdr3_aa: CASSLDGSYGYTF

cdr3_length: 16
j_call: TRBJ2-3
v_call: TRBV2
d_call: NA
clone_size: NA
cdr3_nt: TGTGCCAGTTGGAGTCGAACACGGGGGACCACAGATACGCAGTATTTT
cdr3_aa: CASWSRTRGTTDTQYF

cdr3_length: 11
j_call: TRBJ1-2
v_call: TRBV29-1
d_call: NA
clone_size: NA
cdr3_nt: TGCAGCGTTGGGGGGGGCTATGGCTACACCTTC
cdr3_aa: CSVGGGYGYTF

cdr3_length: 16
j_call: TRBJ2-1
v_call: TRBV9
d_call: TRBD1
clone_size: NA
cdr3_nt: TGTGCCAGCAGCGTAGTACTGGCAGGGGGATACAATGAGCAGTTCTTC
cdr3_aa: CASSVVLAGGYNEQFF

cdr3_length: 16
j_call: TRBJ2-3
v_call: TRBV11-2
d_call: NA
clone_size: NA
cdr3_nt: TGTGCCAGCAGCACCCTACGCGGCAGAAGCACAGATACGCAGTATTTT
cdr3_aa: CASSTLRGRSTDTQYF

cdr3_length: 15
j_call: TRBJ2-6
v_call: TRBV5-6
d_call: NA
clone_size: NA
cdr3_nt: TGTGCCAGCAGCTTGTCGTTACCTGGGGCCAACGTCCTGACTTTC
cdr3_aa: CASSLSLPGANVLTF

cdr3_length: 13
j_call: TRBJ2-5
v_call: TRBV19
d_call: NA
clone_size: NA
cdr3_nt: TGTGCCAGTAGTATTGGCAGGAAGAGTGAGCAGTACTTC
cdr3_aa: CASSIGRKSEQYF

cdr3_length: 15
j_call: TRBJ2-7
v_call: TRBV28
d_call: TRBD2
clone_size: NA
cdr3_nt: TGTGCCAGCAGCCTTAATAGCGGGAGCCGATACGAGCAGTACTTC
cdr3_aa: CASSLNSGSRYEQYF

cdr3_length: 15
j_call: TRBJ2-3
v_call: TRBV19
d_call: TRBD1
clone_size: NA
cdr3_nt: TGTGCCAGTAGTATTGAAGGGACAGACACAGATACGCAGTATTTT
cdr3_aa: CASSIEGTDTDTQYF

cdr3_length: 14
j_call: TRBJ2-7
v_call: TRBV6-6
d_call: TRBD2
clone_size: NA
cdr3_nt: TGTGCCAGCAGCAAAAGCGGGAGGGCATGGGTGCAGTACTTC
cdr3_aa: CASSKSGRAWVQYF

cdr3_length: 15
j_call: TRBJ2-7
v_call: TRBV7-2
d_call: TRBD2
clone_size: NA
cdr3_nt: TGTGCCAGCAGCTTAGCCCCGGGAGGGCCCTACGAGCAGTACTTC
cdr3_aa: CASSLAPGGPYEQYF

cdr3_length: 12
j_call: TRBJ2-2
v_call: TRBV19
d_call: NA
clone_size: NA
cdr3_nt: TGTGCCAGTAGTATAGAGACCGGGGAGCTGTTTTTT
cdr3_aa: CASSIETGELFF

cdr3_length: 15
j_call: TRBJ1-2
v_call: TRBV5-4
d_call: NA
clone_size: NA
cdr3_nt: TGTGCCAGCAGCTTGGCCCTACAGTCTAACTATGGCTACACCTTC
cdr3_aa: CASSLALQSNYGYTF

cdr3_length: 14
j_call: TRBJ1-2
v_call: TRBV19
d_call: NA
clone_size: NA
cdr3_nt: TGTGCCAGTAGTATAGTTGGCAGGGGATATGGCTACACCTTC
cdr3_aa: CASSIVGRGYGYTF

cdr3_length: 13
j_call: TRBJ1-1
v_call: TRBV6-4
d_call: NA
clone_size: NA
cdr3_nt: TGTGCCAGCAGTGTGGGGATAAGCACTGAAGCTTTCTTT
cdr3_aa: CASSVGISTEAFF

cdr3_length: 16
j_call: TRBJ2-7
v_call: TRBV11-3
d_call: TRBD2
clone_size: NA
cdr3_nt: TGTGCCAGCAGCCCCCGGACTAGCGGGAGGGCTTTACAGCAGTACTTC
cdr3_aa: CASSPRTSGRALQQYF

cdr3_length: 14
j_call: TRBJ1-2
v_call: TRBV11-3
d_call: TRBD1
clone_size: NA
cdr3_nt: TGTGCCAGCAGCTTAACAGGGGCGAACTATGGCTACACCTTC
cdr3_aa: CASSLTGANYGYTF

cdr3_length: 14
j_call: TRBJ2-7
v_call: TRBV5-6
d_call: NA
clone_size: NA
cdr3_nt: TGTGCCAGCAGCTTGGGACCGATCTCCTACGAGCAGTACTTC
cdr3_aa: CASSLGPISYEQYF

cdr3_length: 15
j_call: TRBJ1-4
v_call: TRBV14
d_call: NA
clone_size: NA
cdr3_nt: TGTGCCAGCAGCCAAGGTTGGGCCCTAAATGAAAAACTGTTTTTT
cdr3_aa: CASSQGWALNEKLFF

cdr3_length: 16
j_call: TRBJ1-5
v_call: TRBV7-2
d_call: NA
clone_size: NA
cdr3_nt: TGTGCCAGCAGCTTAGGTATCGGTCGGGGGGATCAGCCCCAGCATTTT
cdr3_aa: CASSLGIGRGDQPQHF

cdr3_length: 12
j_call: TRBJ2-7
v_call: TRBV5-7
d_call: NA
clone_size: NA
cdr3_nt: TGTGCCAGCAGCCTGACAGACTGCGAGCAGTACTTC
cdr3_aa: CASSLTDCEQYF

cdr3_length: 15
j_call: TRBJ2-1
v_call: TRBV6-4
d_call: TRBD2
clone_size: NA
cdr3_nt: TGTGCCAGCAGTGACTCAGCGGGGGGCTACGGTGAGCAGTTCTTC
cdr3_aa: CASSDSAGGYGEQFF

cdr3_length: 13
j_call: TRBJ2-3
v_call: TRBV6-4
d_call: NA
clone_size: NA
cdr3_nt: TGTGCCAGCAGCCGGGACGAGACAGATACGCAGTATTTT
cdr3_aa: CASSRDETDTQYF

cdr3_length: 15
j_call: TRBJ2-1
v_call: TRBV11-1
d_call: TRBD1
clone_size: NA
cdr3_nt: TGTGCCAGCAGGCTAGGGACAGGGGGTTCCAATGAGCAGTTCTTC
cdr3_aa: CASRLGTGGSNEQFF

cdr3_length: 16
j_call: TRBJ2-7
v_call: TRBV4-3
d_call: NA
clone_size: few
cdr3_nt: TGCGCCAGCAGCCAAGGAGTTAGAGGAGGGGGATACGAGCAGTACTTC
cdr3_aa: CASSQGVRGGGYEQYF

cdr3_length: 15
j_call: TRBJ1-5
v_call: TRBV2
d_call: NA
clone_size: NA
cdr3_nt: TGTGCCAGCAGTGAGTGGGGTTATAGCAATCAGCCCCAGCATTTT
cdr3_aa: CASSEWGYSNQPQHF

cdr3_length: 16
j_call: TRBJ1-3
v_call: TRBV9
d_call: TRBD1
clone_size: once
cdr3_nt: TGTGCCAGCAGCGTAGTGGGACAGGGTACTGGAAACACCATATATTTT
cdr3_aa: CASSVVGQGTGNTIYF

cdr3_length: 16
j_call: TRBJ2-7
v_call: TRBV7-9
d_call: NA
clone_size: few
cdr3_nt: TGTGCCAGCAGCTTAGTAGGCAGCGCGAGCTCCTACGAGCAGTACTTC
cdr3_aa: CASSLVGSASSYEQYF

cdr3_length: 13
j_call: TRBJ1-2
v_call: TRBV19
d_call: NA
clone_size: once
cdr3_nt: TGTGCCAGTAGTGGGTGGGGTGCTGGGGGCTACACCTTC
cdr3_aa: CASSGWGAGGYTF

cdr3_length: 14
j_call: TRBJ2-2
v_call: TRBV14
d_call: TRBD1
clone_size: NA
cdr3_nt: TGTGCCAGCCGACAGGGGTTGGTGCCCGGGGAGCTGTTTTTT
cdr3_aa: CASRQGLVPGELFF

cdr3_length: 18
j_call: TRBJ2-3
v_call: TRBV4-3
d_call: TRBD2
clone_size: NA
cdr3_nt: TGCGCCAGCAGCCAAGAGGTTAGCGGGGGGGCTAGCACAGATACGCAGTATTTT
cdr3_aa: CASSQEVSGGASTDTQYF

cdr3_length: 14
j_call: TRBJ2-7
v_call: TRBV30
d_call: TRBD2
clone_size: NA
cdr3_nt: TGTGCCTGGAGTGTATTAGCGGGAGTGGACGAGCAGTACTTC
cdr3_aa: CAWSVLAGVDEQYF

cdr3_length: 12
j_call: TRBJ2-7
v_call: TRBV29-1
d_call: NA
clone_size: NA
cdr3_nt: TGCAGCGCCCTGACAGAATTCTACGAGCAGTACTTC
cdr3_aa: CSALTEFYEQYF

cdr3_length: 18
j_call: TRBJ2-3
v_call: TRBV7-2
d_call: NA
clone_size: NA
cdr3_nt: TGTGCCAGCAGCTTAGCGGGGAGGGACAGGCGACCCACAGATACGCAGTATTTT
cdr3_aa: CASSLAGRDRRPTDTQYF

cdr3_length: 17
j_call: TRBJ1-1
v_call: TRBV14
d_call: TRBD1
clone_size: NA
cdr3_nt: TGTGCCAGCAGCCCCCGGACAGGGAAAAACATGAACACTGAAGCTTTCTTT
cdr3_aa: CASSPRTGKNMNTEAFF

cdr3_length: 13
j_call: TRBJ1-6
v_call: TRBV27
d_call: NA
clone_size: NA
cdr3_nt: TGTGCCAGCAGGACTACTTATAATTCACCCCTCCACTTT
cdr3_aa: CASRTTYNSPLHF

cdr3_length: 15
j_call: TRBJ2-1
v_call: TRBV9
d_call: TRBD2
clone_size: NA
cdr3_nt: TGTGCCAGCAGCGCCGGGACTAGCTCCTACAATGAGCAGTTCTTC
cdr3_aa: CASSAGTSSYNEQFF

cdr3_length: 15
j_call: TRBJ1-3
v_call: TRBV5-1
d_call: NA
clone_size: once
cdr3_nt: TGCGCCAGCAGCTTGAGCGTAACTTCTGGAAACACCATATATTTT
cdr3_aa: CASSLSVTSGNTIYF

cdr3_length: 15
j_call: TRBJ2-3
v_call: TRBV7-9
d_call: NA
clone_size: NA
cdr3_nt: TGTGCCAGCAGCCCCTGGGGCAGGGCGACAGATACGCAGTATTTT
cdr3_aa: CASSPWGRATDTQYF

cdr3_length: 14
j_call: TRBJ2-5
v_call: TRBV5-4
d_call: NA
clone_size: NA
cdr3_nt: TGTGCCAGCAGCTTGGGGTGGGGCGGGGAGACCCAGTACTTC
cdr3_aa: CASSLGWGGETQYF

cdr3_length: 14
j_call: TRBJ1-1
v_call: TRBV10-3
d_call: TRBD1
clone_size: NA
cdr3_nt: TGTGCCATCAGATCCGGGACAGGGTATTCTGAAGCTTTCTTT
cdr3_aa: CAIRSGTGYSEAFF